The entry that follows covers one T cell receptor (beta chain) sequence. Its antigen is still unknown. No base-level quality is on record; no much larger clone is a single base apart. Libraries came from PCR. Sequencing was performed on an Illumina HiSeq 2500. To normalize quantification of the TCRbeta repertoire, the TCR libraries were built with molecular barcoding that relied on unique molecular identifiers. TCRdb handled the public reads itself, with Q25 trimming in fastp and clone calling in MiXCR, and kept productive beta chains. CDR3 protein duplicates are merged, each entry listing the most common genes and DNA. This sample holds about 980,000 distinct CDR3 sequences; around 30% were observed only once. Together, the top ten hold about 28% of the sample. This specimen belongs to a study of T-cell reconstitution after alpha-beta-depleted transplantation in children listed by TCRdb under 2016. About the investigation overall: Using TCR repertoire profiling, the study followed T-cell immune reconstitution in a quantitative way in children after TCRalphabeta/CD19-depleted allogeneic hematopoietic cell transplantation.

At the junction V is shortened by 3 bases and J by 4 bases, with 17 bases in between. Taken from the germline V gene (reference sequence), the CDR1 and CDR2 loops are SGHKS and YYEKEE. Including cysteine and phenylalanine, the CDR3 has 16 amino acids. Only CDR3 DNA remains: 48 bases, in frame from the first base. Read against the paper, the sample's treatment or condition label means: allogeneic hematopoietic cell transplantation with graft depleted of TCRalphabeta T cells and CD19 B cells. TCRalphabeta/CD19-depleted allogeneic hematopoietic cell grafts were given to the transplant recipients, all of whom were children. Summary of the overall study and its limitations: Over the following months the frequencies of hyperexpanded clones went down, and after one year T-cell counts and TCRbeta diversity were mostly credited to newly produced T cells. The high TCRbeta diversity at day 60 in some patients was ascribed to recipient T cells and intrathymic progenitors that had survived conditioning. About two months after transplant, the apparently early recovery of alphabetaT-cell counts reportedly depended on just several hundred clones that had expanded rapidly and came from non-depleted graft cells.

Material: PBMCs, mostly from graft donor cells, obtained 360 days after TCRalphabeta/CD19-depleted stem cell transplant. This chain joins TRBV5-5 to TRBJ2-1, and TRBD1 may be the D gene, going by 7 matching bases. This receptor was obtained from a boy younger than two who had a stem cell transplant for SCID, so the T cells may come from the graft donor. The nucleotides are TGTGCCAGCAGCTCTACTAGCTCAGGGGGGTACAATGAGCAGTTCTTC. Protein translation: CASSSTSSGGYNEQFF.